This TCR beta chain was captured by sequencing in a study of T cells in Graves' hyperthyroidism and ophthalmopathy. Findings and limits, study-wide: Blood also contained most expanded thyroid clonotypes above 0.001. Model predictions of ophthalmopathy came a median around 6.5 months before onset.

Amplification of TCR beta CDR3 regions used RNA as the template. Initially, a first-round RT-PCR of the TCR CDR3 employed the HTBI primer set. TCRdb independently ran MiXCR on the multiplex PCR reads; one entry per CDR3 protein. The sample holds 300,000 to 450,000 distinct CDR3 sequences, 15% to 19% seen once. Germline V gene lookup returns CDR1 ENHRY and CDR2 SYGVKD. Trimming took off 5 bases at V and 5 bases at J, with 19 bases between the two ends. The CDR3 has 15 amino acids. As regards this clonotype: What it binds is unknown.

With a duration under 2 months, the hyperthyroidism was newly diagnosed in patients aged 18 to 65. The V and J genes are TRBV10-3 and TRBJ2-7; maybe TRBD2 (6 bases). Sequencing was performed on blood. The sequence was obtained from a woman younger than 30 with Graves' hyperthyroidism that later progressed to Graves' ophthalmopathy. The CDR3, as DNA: TGTGCCATCAGTCCCTCCGGGGGACTTGCCCACGAGCAGTACTTC. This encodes CAISPSGGLAHEQYF.